This T cell receptor (beta chain) emerged from a study of blood T cell repertoires in COVID-19. The CDR3 has 16 amino acids. Looked up from germline, CDR1 is LNHDA and CDR2 is SQIVND (reference sequence). V was shortened by 3 bases and J by 0 bases, with 9 bases between the two germline ends. The protocol was immunoSEQ multiplex PCR, while the TCRdb copy is restricted to in-frame clones and leaves out a portion. Of 200,000 to 300,000 clones listed, around 90% are singletons. The chain recombines TRBV19 with TRBJ1-6, with D unclear. The source material was peripheral blood. This clonotype was sampled from an elderly man with acute or convalescent COVID-19. CDR3 amino acids: CASSMAASSYNSPLHF. CDR3 nucleotide sequence: TGTGCCAGTAGTATGGCAGCGAGCTCCTATAATTCACCCCTCCACTTT.